This entry lists 6 T cell receptor beta chains sequenced from one sample in a study of OX40 agonist ivuxolimab in advanced cancers. The protocol was immunoSEQ multiplex PCR, while the TCRdb copy is restricted to in-frame clones and leaves out a portion. The sample has around 41,000 clones; roughly 80% are singletons. Sequencing was performed on CD4+ or CD8+ T cells sorted from blood, taken in a trial of the OX40 agonist ivuxolimab. All receptors come from an adult with an advanced solid tumor such as melanoma, head and neck, liver or kidney cancer.

This chain connects TRBV5-1 to TRBJ1-1; D is unresolved. Deletions cut 4 bases from V and 0 bases from J, with 13 bases between. This CDR3 comprises 15 residues. Germline V lookup: CDR1 SGHRS, CDR2 YFSETQ. The CDR3 DNA reads TGCGCCAGCAGCAAGACACGACCCATGAACACTGAAGCTTTCTTT. Residues: CASSKTRPMNTEAFF. Full variable domain (remainder filled in from reference TRBV5-1 and TRBJ1-1): KAGVTQTPRYLIKTRGQQVTLSCSPISGHRSVSWYQQTPGQGLQFLFEYFSETQRNKGNFPGRFSGRQFSNSRSEMNVSTLELGDSALYLCASSKTRPMNTEAFFGQGTRLTVV.

The V gene is TRBV7-2, the J gene TRBJ1-3; 8 bases line up with TRBD1. V dropped 1 base and J dropped 1; count of bases not matched to a gene: 6. The germline V gene has CDR1 SGHTA and CDR2 FQGNSA. CDR3 size: 17 residues. The CDR3 sequence: CASSLERTGWSGNTIYF. The CDR3 nucleotides read TGTGCCAGCAGCTTAGAAAGGACAGGGTGGTCTGGAAACACCATATATTTT.

This chain uses TRBV10-3 with TRBJ1-1; 8 bases are shared with TRBD1. V trimming: 5 bases; J trimming: 7 bases; junction bases outside the gene matches: 3. CDR1 is ENHRY, CDR2 SYGVKD, per germline. The CDR3 has 12 amino acids. Written as DNA, the CDR3 is TGTGCCATCAGTCTAACAGGGGGTGAAGCTTTCTTT. Protein product: CAISLTGGEAFF.

V and J are TRBV6-6 and TRBJ2-4, with D possibly TRBD1 on 6 matching bases. Trimming took 7 bases from V and 3 from J, leaving 16 bases between them. Germline values: CDR1 MNHNY, CDR2 SVGAGI (reference sequence). The CDR3 is made up of 15 amino acids. The CDR3 DNA reads TGTGCCAGCATCTCCAGGGGCTTAGGCAAAAACATTCAGTACTTC. Amino acids: CASISRGLGKNIQYF.

J is TRBJ2-1 and V is TRBV28; D is ambiguous. V lost 4 bases to trimming and J lost 2 bases, with 9 bases between them. This CDR3 contains 14 residues. Germline CDR1 and CDR2: MDHEN and SYDVKM. The CDR3 DNA is TGTGCCAGCAGTTCTGGACCAGCCTACAATGAGCAGTTCTTC. This encodes CASSSGPAYNEQFF.

The chain uses TRBV5-8 and TRBJ2-1, with TRBD2 matching 14 bases. CDR1 and CDR2 from the germline V gene are SGHTS and YDEGEE. The CDR3 covers 16 residues. Trimming cost V 4 bases and J 10 bases; bases outside gene matches: 10. Here the CDR3 DNA reads TGTGCCAGCAGCCCGCGACTAGCGGGAGGGCCAGGGGAGCAGTTCTTC. Its translation is CASSPRLAGGPGEQFF.